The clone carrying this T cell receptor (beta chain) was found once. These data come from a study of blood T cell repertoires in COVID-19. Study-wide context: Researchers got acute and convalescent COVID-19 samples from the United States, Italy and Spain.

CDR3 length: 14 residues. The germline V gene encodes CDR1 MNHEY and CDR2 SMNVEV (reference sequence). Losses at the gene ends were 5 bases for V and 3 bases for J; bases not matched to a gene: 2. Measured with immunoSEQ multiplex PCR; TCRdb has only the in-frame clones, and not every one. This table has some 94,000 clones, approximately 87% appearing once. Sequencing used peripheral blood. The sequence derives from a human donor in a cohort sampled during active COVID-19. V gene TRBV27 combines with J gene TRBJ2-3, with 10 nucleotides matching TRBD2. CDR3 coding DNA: TGTGCCAGCAGTCAGGGACTAGCGACAGATACGCAGTATTTT. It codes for CASSQGLATDTQYF.